Described below is a single TCR beta chain sequence and its context. The sample comes from a study of T cell changes during pregnancy in multiple sclerosis. Profiled with immunoSEQ multiplex PCR; TCRdb holds only in-frame clones, not every one. Altogether over 75,000 clones are present, 80% to 95% being singletons, with the ten largest covering roughly 2.7%. This material consisted of peripheral blood, taken in the first trimester of pregnancy. This TCR was sampled from a female donor with multiple sclerosis, enrolled in a pregnancy study.

CDR3 in amino acids: CASKGRNSNQPQHF. DNA of the CDR3: TGTGCCAGCAAGGGGCGGAATAGCAATCAGCCCCAGCATTTT. The rearrangement joins TRBV28 to TRBJ1-5; tentatively, D is TRBD1 (5 bases). Per germline, CDR1 MDHEN and CDR2 SYDVKM. This CDR3 is 14 amino acids long. V dropped 7 bases and J dropped 0 bases, with 10 bases sitting between them.